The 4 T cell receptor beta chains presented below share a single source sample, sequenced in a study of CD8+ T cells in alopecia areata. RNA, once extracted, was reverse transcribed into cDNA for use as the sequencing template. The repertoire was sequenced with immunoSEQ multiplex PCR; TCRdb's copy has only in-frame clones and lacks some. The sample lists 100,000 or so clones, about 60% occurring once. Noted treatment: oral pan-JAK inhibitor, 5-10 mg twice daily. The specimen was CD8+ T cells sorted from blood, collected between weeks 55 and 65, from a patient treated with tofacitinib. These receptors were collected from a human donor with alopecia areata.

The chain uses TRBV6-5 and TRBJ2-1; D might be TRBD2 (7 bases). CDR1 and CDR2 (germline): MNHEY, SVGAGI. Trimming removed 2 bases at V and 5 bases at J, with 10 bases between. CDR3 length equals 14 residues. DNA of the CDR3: TGTGCCAGCAGTTACGGGGGGGCTAACAATGAGCAGTTCTTC. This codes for CASSYGGANNEQFF.

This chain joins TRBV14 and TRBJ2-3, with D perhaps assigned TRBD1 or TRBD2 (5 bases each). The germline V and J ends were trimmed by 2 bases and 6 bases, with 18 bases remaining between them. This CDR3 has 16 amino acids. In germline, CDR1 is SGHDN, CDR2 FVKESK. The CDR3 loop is CASSQRTGTRGDTQYF. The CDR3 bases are TGTGCCAGCAGCCAAAGAACGGGGACCCGAGGGGATACGCAGTATTTT.

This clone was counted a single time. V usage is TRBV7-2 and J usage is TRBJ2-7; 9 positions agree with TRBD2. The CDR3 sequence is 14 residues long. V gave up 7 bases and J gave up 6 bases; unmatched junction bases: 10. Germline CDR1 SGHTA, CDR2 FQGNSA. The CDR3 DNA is TGTGCCAGCACTGTTGATAGCGGGGGCATCGAGCAGTACTTC. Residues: CASTVDSGGIEQYF.

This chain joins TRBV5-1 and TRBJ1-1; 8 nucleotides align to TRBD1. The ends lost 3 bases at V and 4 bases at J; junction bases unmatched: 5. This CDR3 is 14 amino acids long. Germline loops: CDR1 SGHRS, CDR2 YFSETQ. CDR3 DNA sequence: TGCGCCAGCAGCTCCAGGGGGCTGAGCACTGAAGCTTTCTTT. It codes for CASSSRGLSTEAFF.